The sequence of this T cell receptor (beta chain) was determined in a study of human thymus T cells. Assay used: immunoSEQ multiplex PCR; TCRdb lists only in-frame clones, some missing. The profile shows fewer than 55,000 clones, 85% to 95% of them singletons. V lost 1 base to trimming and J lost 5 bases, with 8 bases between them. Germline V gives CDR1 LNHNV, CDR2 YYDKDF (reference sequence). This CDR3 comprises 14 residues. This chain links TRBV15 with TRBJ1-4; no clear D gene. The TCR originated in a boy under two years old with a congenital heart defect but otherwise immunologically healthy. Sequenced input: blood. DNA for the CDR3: TGTGCCACCAGCAGAGGACAAAAAAATGAAAAACTGTTTTTT. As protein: CATSRGQKNEKLFF.